The 2 T cell receptor beta chains presented below share a single source sample, sequenced in a study of cytomegalovirus exposure and HLA in healthy donors. The PCR used 60 Vbeta and 13 Jbeta primers. Clones were sequenced by immunoSEQ multiplex PCR, and TCRdb holds only the in-frame ones, with some missing. Of 150,000 to 200,000 clones listed, over 80% are singletons. The specimen was PBMCs. The receptors come from a girl aged 10 to 17 in good health and CMV-seropositive.

This clone was seen a single time. The rearrangement joins TRBV6-5 to TRBJ2-1, with a tentative D call TRBD1 (6 bases). The CDR3 spans 15 residues. Trimming took off 6 bases at V and 8 bases at J, with 20 bases between the two ends. CDR1 is MNHEY, CDR2 SVGAGI, per germline. The CDR3 here is CASRKEAGVYDEQFF. The CDR3 coding sequence is TGTGCCAGCAGAAAGGAGGCAGGGGTATATGATGAGCAGTTCTTC.

This chain joins TRBV7-9 and TRBJ1-1; D possibly corresponds to TRBD1 (5 bases). This CDR3 comprises 14 residues. CDR1 is SEHNR, CDR2 FQNEAQ, per germline (reference sequence). Trimming took 5 bases from V and 4 from J, leaving 14 bases between them. The CDR3 DNA follows: TGTGCCAGCAGCCCCAAACCAGGGTCCACTGAAGCTTTCTTT. Translation: CASSPKPGSTEAFF.